This passage covers 14 T cell receptor beta chains from one sample sequenced in a study of blood T cell repertoires in COVID-19. Sequenced by immunoSEQ multiplex PCR; TCRdb stores in-frame clones only, minus some. Counted here are 350,000 or so clones, 88% occurring once; the ten biggest clones make up over 0.9%. Input material: PBMCs or T cells enriched from blood (not recorded which). The receptors were gathered from a woman aged 25 to 45 who had been exposed to COVID-19.

V is TRBV28 and J is TRBJ2-7; 12 bases agree with TRBD2. With V trimmed by 4 bases and J by 0 bases, 10 bases remained unmatched. CDR3 length equals 18 residues. Germline-derived CDR1 and CDR2 are MDHEN and SYDVKM. CDR3 DNA: TGTGCCAGCAGTTCTGGACTAGCGGGAATACTCTCCTCCTACGAGCAGTACTTC. Encoded protein: CASSSGLAGILSSYEQYF.

The rearrangement links TRBV29-1 to TRBJ2-2, with D hard to call. This CDR3 is 16 amino acids long. V was pared by 7 bases and J by 1 base, with 19 bases between. Germline V gene data show CDR1 as SQVTM and CDR2 as ANQGSEA. CDR3 sequence reads: CSALLAFYENTGELFF. CDR3 sequence (DNA): TGCAGCGCTCTCCTGGCATTTTACGAGAACACCGGGGAGCTGTTTTTT.

This sequence joins TRBV11-3 and TRBJ2-1; 7 bases map to TRBD2. The J segment lost 4 bases and the V segment lost 3 bases, leaving 6 bases of the junction unmatched. Germline V gene data show CDR1 as SGHNT and CDR2 as YENEEA. The CDR3 runs to 15 residues. CDR3 residues: CASSFERGLYNEQFF. CDR3 in DNA: TGTGCCAGCAGCTTCGAGCGGGGATTGTACAATGAGCAGTTCTTC.

The chain joins TRBV24-1 to TRBJ2-7; perhaps TRBD1 as D (5 bases). CDR1 is KGHDR, CDR2 SFDVKD, per germline. The CDR3 sequence is 14 residues long. V lost 4 bases, J lost 6 bases, and 15 bases lay in between. DNA for the CDR3: TGTGCCACCAGTGACCAGGGCCGTTTCGGCGAGCAGTACTTC. Translating it yields CATSDQGRFGEQYF.

This clone is a singleton in its sample. The chain combines TRBV5-1 with TRBJ1-2, with 7 bases identical to TRBD1. The germline CDR1 and CDR2 sequences are SGHRS and YFSETQ. The length of the CDR3 is 14 residues. V gave up 2 bases and J gave up 5 bases; unmatched junction bases: 6. The DNA of the CDR3 is TGCGCCAGCAGCTTAGGACAGGAACTGTATGGCTACACCTTC. It encodes CASSLGQELYGYTF.

This chain links TRBV10-3 with TRBJ1-2, with a tentative D call TRBD1 (6 bases). Germline values: CDR1 ENHRY, CDR2 SYGVKD. Between the trimmed V and J ends, which lost 2 bases and 5 bases, there was a span of 9 bases. This CDR3 is 13 amino acids long. The CDR3 nucleotides are TGTGCCATCAGTGAGGGGGACACTTATGGCTACACCTTC. It encodes CAISEGDTYGYTF.

The chain links TRBV9 to TRBJ1-2, with TRBD1 identical over 8 bases. This CDR3 is built from 13 residues. The J segment lost 3 bases and the V segment lost 5 bases, leaving 3 bases of the junction unmatched. Germline loops: CDR1 SGDLS, CDR2 YYNGEE. The CDR3 spells CASSRGQDYGYTF. The CDR3 DNA reads as TGTGCCAGCAGTCGGGGACAGGACTATGGCTACACCTTC.

The rearrangement joins TRBV28 to TRBJ1-2; D not resolved. V lost 3 bases to trimming and J lost 4 bases, with 12 bases between them. The CDR3 is made up of 14 amino acids. Germline values: CDR1 MDHEN, CDR2 SYDVKM. The DNA for the CDR3 is TGTGCCAGCAGTTTGTACAGTACCCGCTATGGCTACACCTTC. This codes for CASSLYSTRYGYTF.

The V gene is TRBV14, the J gene TRBJ2-1, with 7 bases lining up with TRBD2. The germline V gene has CDR1 SGHDN and CDR2 FVKESK. The trim removed 3 bases at V and 8 bases at J, leaving 13 bases unmatched. This CDR3 comprises 16 residues. The CDR3 coding sequence is TGTGCCAGCAGCCACGCTCAGGGACTAACCGACTATGAGCAGTTCTTC. It encodes CASSHAQGLTDYEQFF. Full variable domain (outside the CDR3, taken from reference TRBV14 and TRBJ2-1): EAGVTQFPSHSVIEKGQTVTLRCDPISGHDNLYWYRRVMGKEIKFLLHFVKESKQDESGMPNNRFLAERTGGTYSTLKVQPAELEDSGVYFCASSHAQGLTDYEQFFGPGTRLTVL.

In its sample, this clone was seen once. This sequence joins TRBV10-2 and TRBJ2-1; 11 bases are a match to TRBD2. V lost 7 bases to trimming and J lost 3 bases; unmatched junction nucleotides: 5. From germline, CDR1 is WSHSY and CDR2 SAAADI. The CDR3 extends over 15 amino acids. The CDR3 DNA reads as TGCGCCAGCACCTCCGGGACTAGCGGCTACAATGAGCAGTTCTTC. This gives the protein CASTSGTSGYNEQFF.

The chain recombines TRBV21-1 with TRBJ1-5; TRBD1, the table's D call, lacks a check against the DNA. TRBV21-1 counts as a pseudogene. This CDR3 region has 15 residues. The DNA for the CDR3 is TGTGCCAGCAGCAAACTCGGAGGGGAAGGGGGCCCGCAGCATTTT. It is translated as CASSKLGGEGGPQHF.

V usage is TRBV11-2 and J usage is TRBJ1-1; D gene ambiguous. Germline V gives CDR1 SGHAT, CDR2 FQNNGV. This CDR3 comprises 15 residues. V was shortened by 3 bases and J by 0 bases, with 11 bases between the two germline ends. CDR3 protein: CASSLRRRLNTEAFF. The CDR3 DNA sequence: TGTGCCAGCAGCTTGAGGCGGCGGCTGAACACTGAAGCTTTCTTT.

The V call is TRBV18, the J call TRBJ2-5; 10 nucleotides line up with TRBD1. V shed 2 bases, J shed 5 bases, and the junction held 8 bases outside the gene matches. The CDR3 covers 16 residues. Looked up from germline, CDR1 is KGHSH and CDR2 is LQKENI. CDR3 in amino acids: CASSPKATGGQETQYF. As DNA, the CDR3 is TGTGCCAGCTCACCAAAGGCGACAGGGGGCCAGGAGACCCAGTACTTC.

This chain links TRBV28 with TRBJ1-5; no clear D. Germline CDR1 reads MDHEN; CDR2 reads SYDVKM. V shed 5 bases and J shed 4 bases, with 15 bases lying between them. The CDR3 covers 15 residues. DNA for the CDR3: TGTGCCAGCAGTCCCCCGGGAGAAGGGAATCAGCCCCAGCATTTT. Its translation is CASSPPGEGNQPQHF.